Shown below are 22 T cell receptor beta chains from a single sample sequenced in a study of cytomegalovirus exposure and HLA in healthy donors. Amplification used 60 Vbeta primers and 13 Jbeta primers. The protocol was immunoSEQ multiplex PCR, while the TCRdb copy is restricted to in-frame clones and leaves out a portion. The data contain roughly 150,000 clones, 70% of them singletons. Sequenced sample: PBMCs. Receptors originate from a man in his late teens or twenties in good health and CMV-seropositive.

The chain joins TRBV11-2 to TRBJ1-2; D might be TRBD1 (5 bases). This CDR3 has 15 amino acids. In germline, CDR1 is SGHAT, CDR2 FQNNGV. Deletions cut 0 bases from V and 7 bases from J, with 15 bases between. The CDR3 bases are TGTGCCAGCAGCTTAGATCGCAGGGTTTTCGCTGGCTACACCTTC. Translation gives CASSLDRRVFAGYTF.

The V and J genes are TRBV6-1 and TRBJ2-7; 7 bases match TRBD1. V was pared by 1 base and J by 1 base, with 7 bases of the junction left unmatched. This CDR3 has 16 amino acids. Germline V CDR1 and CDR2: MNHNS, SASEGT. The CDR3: CASSEEGQVPSYEQYV. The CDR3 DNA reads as TGTGCCAGCAGTGAAGAAGGACAGGTCCCATCCTACGAGCAGTACGTC.

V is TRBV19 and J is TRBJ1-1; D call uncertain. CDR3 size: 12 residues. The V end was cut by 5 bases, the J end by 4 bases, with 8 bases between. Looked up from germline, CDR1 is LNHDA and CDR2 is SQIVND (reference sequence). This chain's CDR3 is CASSGLGTEAFF. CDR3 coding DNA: TGTGCCAGTAGTGGGCTCGGCACTGAAGCTTTCTTT.

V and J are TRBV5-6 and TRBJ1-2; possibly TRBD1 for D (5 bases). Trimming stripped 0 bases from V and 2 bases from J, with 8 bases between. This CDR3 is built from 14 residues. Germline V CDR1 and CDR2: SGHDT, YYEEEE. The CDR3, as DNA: TGTGCCAGCAGCTTGGGGGGCAGCAACTATGGCTACACCTTC. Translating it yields CASSLGGSNYGYTF.

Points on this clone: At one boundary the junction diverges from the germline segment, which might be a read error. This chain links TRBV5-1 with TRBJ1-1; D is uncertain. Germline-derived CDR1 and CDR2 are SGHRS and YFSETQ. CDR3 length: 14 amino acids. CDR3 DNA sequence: TGCGCCAGCGGCTTGGATGTCGGGAACACTGAAGCTTTCTTT. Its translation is CASGLDVGNTEAFF.

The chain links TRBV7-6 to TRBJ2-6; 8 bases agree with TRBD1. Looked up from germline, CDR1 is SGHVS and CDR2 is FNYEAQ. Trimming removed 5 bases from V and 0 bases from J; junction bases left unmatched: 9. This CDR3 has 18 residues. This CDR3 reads CASSPRTGYSSGANVLTF. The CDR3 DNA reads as TGTGCCAGCAGCCCGCGGACAGGGTATAGCTCTGGGGCCAACGTCCTGACTTTC.

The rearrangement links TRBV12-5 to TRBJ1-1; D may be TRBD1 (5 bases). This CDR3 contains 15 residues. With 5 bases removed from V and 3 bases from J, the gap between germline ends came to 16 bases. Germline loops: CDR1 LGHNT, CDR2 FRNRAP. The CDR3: CASGRGEGRDTEAFF. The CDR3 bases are TGTGCTAGTGGTCGGGGGGAGGGAAGGGACACTGAAGCTTTCTTT.

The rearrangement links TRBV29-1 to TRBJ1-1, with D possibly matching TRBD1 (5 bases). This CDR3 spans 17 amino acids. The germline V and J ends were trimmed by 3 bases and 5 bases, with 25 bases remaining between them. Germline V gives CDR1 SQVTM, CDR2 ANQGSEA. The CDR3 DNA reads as TGCAGCGTTGACGGAATTGCTGACTCAGGGTTGGGGACTGAAGCTTTCTTT. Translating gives CSVDGIADSGLGTEAFF.

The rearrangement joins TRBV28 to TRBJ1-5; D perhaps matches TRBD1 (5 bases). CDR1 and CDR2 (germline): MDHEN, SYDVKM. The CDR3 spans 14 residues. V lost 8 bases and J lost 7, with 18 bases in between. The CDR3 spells CASGGWGTGQPQHF. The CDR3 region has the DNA TGTGCCAGCGGGGGGTGGGGGACGGGGCAGCCCCAGCATTTT.

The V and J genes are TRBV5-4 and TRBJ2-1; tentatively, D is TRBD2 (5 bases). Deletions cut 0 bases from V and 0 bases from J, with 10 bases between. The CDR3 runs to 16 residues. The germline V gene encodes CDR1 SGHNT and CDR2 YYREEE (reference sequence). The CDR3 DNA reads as TGTGCCAGCAGCTTGGCCGGGCGGGCCTCCTACAATGAGCAGTTCTTC. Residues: CASSLAGRASYNEQFF.

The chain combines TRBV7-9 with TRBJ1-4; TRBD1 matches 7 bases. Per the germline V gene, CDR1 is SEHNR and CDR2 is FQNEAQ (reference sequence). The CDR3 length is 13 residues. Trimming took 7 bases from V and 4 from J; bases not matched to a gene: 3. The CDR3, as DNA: TGTGCCAGCACCGGGACAGTTAATGAAAAACTGTTTTTT. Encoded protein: CASTGTVNEKLFF.

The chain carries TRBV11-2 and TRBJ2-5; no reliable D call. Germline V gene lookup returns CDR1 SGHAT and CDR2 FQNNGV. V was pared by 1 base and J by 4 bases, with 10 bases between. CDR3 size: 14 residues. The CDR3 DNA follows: TGTGCCAGCAGCTTAGGGCCTCCGGGAGAGACCCAGTACTTC. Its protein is CASSLGPPGETQYF.

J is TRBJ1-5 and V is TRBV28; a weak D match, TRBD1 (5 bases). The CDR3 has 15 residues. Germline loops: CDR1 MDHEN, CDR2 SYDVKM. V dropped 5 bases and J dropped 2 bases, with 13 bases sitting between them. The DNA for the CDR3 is TGTGCCAGCAGTCGGAATGCAGGGCGCAATCAGCCCCAGCATTTT. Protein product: CASSRNAGRNQPQHF.

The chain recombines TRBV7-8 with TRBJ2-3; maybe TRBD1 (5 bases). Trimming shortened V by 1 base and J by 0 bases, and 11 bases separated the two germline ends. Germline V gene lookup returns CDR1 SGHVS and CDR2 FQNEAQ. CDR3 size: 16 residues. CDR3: CASSLVGQGSTDTQYF. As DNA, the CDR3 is TGTGCCAGCAGCTTAGTTGGTCAGGGAAGCACAGATACGCAGTATTTT.

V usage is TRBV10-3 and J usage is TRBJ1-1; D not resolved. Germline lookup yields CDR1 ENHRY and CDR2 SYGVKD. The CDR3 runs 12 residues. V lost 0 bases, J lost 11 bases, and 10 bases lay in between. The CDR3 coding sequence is TGTGCCATCAGTGAGTCCCGGGTGGTGGCTTTCTTT. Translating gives CAISESRVVAFF.

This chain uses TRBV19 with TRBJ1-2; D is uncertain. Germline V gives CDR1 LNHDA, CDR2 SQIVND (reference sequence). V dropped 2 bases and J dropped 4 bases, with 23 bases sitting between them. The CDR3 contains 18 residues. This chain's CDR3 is CASSIIHGDRNLGYGYTF. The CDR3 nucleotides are TGTGCCAGTAGTATAATACATGGAGATCGGAATCTAGGCTATGGCTACACCTTC.

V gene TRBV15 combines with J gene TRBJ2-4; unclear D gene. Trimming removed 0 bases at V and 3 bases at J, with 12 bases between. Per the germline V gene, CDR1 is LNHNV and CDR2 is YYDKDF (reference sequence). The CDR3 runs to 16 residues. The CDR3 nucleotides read TGTGCCACCAGCAGAGATCTTAGTCTTGTCAAAAACATTCAGTACTTC. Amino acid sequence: CATSRDLSLVKNIQYF.

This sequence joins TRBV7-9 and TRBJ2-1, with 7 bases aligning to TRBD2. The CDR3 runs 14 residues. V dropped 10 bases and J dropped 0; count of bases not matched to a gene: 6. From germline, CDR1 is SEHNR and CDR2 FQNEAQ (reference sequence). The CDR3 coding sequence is TGTGCCATCACTAGCGAAAGCTCCTACAATGAGCAGTTCTTC. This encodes CAITSESSYNEQFF.

CDR3 nucleotide sequence: TGCGCCAGCAGCTTGGGTTCTCCCCAGGGGGGCAGGGGGCAGTTCTTC. Encoded protein: CASSLGSPQGGRGQFF. The gene calls are TRBV5-1 and TRBJ2-1; TRBD1 is a possible D gene (7 bases). From germline, CDR1 is SGHRS and CDR2 YFSETQ. The CDR3 covers 16 residues. The V end was cut by 0 bases, the J end by 12 bases, with 22 bases between.

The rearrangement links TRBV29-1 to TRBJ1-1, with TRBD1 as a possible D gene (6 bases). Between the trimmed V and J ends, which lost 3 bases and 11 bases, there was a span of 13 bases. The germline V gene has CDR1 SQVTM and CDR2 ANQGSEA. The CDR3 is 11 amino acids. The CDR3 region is CSVDLGQGAFF. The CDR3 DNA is TGCAGCGTTGATCTGGGACAAGGCGCTTTCTTT.

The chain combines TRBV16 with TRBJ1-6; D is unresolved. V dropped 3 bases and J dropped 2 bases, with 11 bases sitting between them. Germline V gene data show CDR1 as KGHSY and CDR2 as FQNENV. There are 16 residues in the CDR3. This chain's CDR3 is CASSHAGEAYNSPLHF. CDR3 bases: TGTGCCAGCAGCCACGCCGGAGAAGCCTATAATTCACCCCTCCACTTT.

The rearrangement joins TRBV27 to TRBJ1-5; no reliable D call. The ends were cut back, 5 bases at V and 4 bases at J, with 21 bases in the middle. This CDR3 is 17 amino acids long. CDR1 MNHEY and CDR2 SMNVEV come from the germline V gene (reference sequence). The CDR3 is CASSPAWWETVNQPQHF. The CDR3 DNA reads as TGTGCCAGCAGTCCCGCCTGGTGGGAGACGGTAAATCAGCCCCAGCATTTT.